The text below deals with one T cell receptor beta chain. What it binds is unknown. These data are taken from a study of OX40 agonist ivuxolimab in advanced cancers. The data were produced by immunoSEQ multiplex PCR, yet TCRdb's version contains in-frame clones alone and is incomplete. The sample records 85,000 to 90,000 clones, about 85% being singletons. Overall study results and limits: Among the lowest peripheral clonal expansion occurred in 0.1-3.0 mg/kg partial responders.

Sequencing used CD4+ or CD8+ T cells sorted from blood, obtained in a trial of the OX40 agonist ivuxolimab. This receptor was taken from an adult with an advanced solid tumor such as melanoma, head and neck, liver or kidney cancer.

This CDR3 reads CASRSSGSYNEQFF. As DNA, the CDR3 is TGCGCCAGCAGAAGCAGCGGCTCCTACAATGAGCAGTTCTTC. V usage is TRBV5-1 and J usage is TRBJ2-1; TRBD2 might be the D (5 bases). Trimming took 5 bases from V and 0 from J, leaving 9 bases between them. CDR3 size: 14 residues. The germline gives CDR1 SGHRS, CDR2 YFSETQ.